This TCR beta chain emerged from a study of T cells in Graves' hyperthyroidism and ophthalmopathy (dated by TCRdb to between 2018 and 2020). For context, the study as a whole: Peripheral blood samples were taken at the time of initial diagnosis, prior to any treatment. Following sampling, methimazole starting at 30 mg daily was given to hyperthyroidism patients, and high-dose intravenous methylprednisolone was given to ophthalmopathy patients. The 100 discovery patients were randomly split 7:3 into training and test sets. To identify TCR V-J signatures that set the groups apart, the researchers used a discovery cohort of 90 to 100 patients, made up of around 40 with Graves' ophthalmopathy and some 55 with stable Graves' hyperthyroidism. TCR Vbeta CDR3 sequencing of roughly 140 peripheral blood samples (43 ophthalmopathy, 70 to 85 hyperthyroidism and some 17 progressor patients) is reported in the paper. Whether ophthalmopathy could be predicted prospectively was tested in an independent validation cohort made up of under 20 hyperthyroidism patients plus 17 patients who later progressed to ophthalmopathy. In addition, the study compared T-cell repertoires in thyroid tissue and in blood from roughly six Graves' hyperthyroidism patients. Overall study results and their limits: A 13 V-J signature model separated ophthalmopathy from stable hyperthyroidism, with 87.88% sensitivity and 81.08% specificity in cross-validation and 80%/75% in testing. Sample size was not statistically predetermined, and blinding of investigators to group allocation was not performed. In validation, the model predicted progression to ophthalmopathy with roughly 70% sensitivity and around 72% specificity, a median of 6.5 months before onset. Blood samples also contained most of the expanded thyroid clonotypes (frequency above 0.001), which suggests that blood repertoires may reflect thyroid immune responses.

The TCR beta CDR3 regions were amplified from RNA transcripts. The first round of RT-PCR for the TCR CDR3 was performed with the HTBI primer set and the Qiagen OneStep RT-PCR kit. A second multiplex PCR round built the libraries, followed by size selection and purification. Sequencing of the libraries was done on an Illumina HiSeq2000 using paired-end 100 bp reads. In the paper's pipeline: SOAPnuke was used to process the raw data, with reads discarded if the reads contained adapters or uncalled bases, had a mean Phred below 15, or lacked an exact constant-primer or identifier match. High-quality paired reads were merged with COPE v1.2.5, and unique nucleotide sequences were defined as clonotypes. MiTCR v1.1 was used to align the clonotypes against IMGT TRBV, TRBD and TRBJ reference segments. The analysis included only V-J combinations with a frequency above 0.0001, which together covered 99% to 99.2% of the repertoires. A TCS score was defined as the ratio of F50 (clonal expansion) to E x V (chaos), with BLOSUM62-based TCRdist applied between CDR3 peptides within each V-J. Welch's t-statistics and random forest reduced 500 to 650 V-J features to 13, which were used in a naive Bayes classifier (R e1071). TCRdb passed the public sequencing reads through fastp at Q25 and MiXCR, retaining productive beta sequences. CDR3 protein sequences are deduplicated, and each keeps its most common genes and DNA. The V and J calls were not made by the authors but by TCRdb's processing. The sample has some 550,000 distinct CDR3 sequences on record, around 20% of them singletons. Clones ranked in the top ten supply less than 30% of the sample.

In the case of this clonotype: Its antigen is currently not known. Nothing much larger sits one base from this clone, and base qualities are not available.

A patient counted as having stable Graves' hyperthyroidism if no progression to ophthalmopathy occurred over 18 months of follow-up. Hyperthyroidism patients were newly diagnosed, had a disease duration of under 2 months, and were aged 18 to 65 years. Exclusion was applied to patients with uncontrolled infections, other autoimmune diseases, pregnancy or lactation. Diagnoses were based on clinical symptoms, serum thyroxine and TRAb, thyroid ultrasound and orbital computed tomography. PBMCs were separated from about 10 ml of fresh peripheral blood using Ficoll-Paque density gradient centrifugation. Total RNA was extracted with Trizol reagent, and quality was checked on an Agilent 2100 Bioanalyzer. The CDR3 numbers 15 residues from cysteine through phenylalanine. The retained sequence is limited to the CDR3, 45 bases, with the frame set at the first base. V is cut by 1 base and J by 3 bases, and the space between the germline ends is 12 bases. The CDR1 and CDR2 encoded by the germline V gene (reference sequence) are GTSNPN and SVGIG.

The clonotype originates from a man aged 18 to 30 with Graves' hyperthyroidism. Sequenced input: blood. This chain joins TRBV30 to TRBJ2-2, with the identity of the D gene unclear. The nucleotide sequence is TGTGCCTGGAGTGACCTACAATGGGACACCGGGGAGCTGTTTTTT. It specifies CAWSDLQWDTGELFF.